Here is one TCR beta chain with its context. A sample-barcoded 5' primer and a J-beta primer mix were used in a second PCR of roughly 6 to 12 cycles. TCRdb re-called the 5' RACE reads through MiXCR, storing one row per CDR3 protein. The table has about 1.7 million distinct CDR3 sequences, roughly 27% seen once; the top ten hold roughly 8.2%. The CDR3 is 15 amino acids. The germline V gene has CDR1 SGHTA and CDR2 FQGNSA. Trimming removed 5 bases at V and 8 bases at J, with 21 bases between. The sample belongs to a study of blood T cells in healthy people across ages. The chain links TRBV7-2 to TRBJ1-2, with D possibly matching TRBD1 (5 bases). The sequenced sample was blood. The sequence was obtained from a young woman in good health. This chain's CDR3 is CASSTRRTGQGGYTF. The CDR3 nucleotides are TGTGCCAGCAGCACGCGACGAACAGGCCAAGGGGGCTACACCTTC.